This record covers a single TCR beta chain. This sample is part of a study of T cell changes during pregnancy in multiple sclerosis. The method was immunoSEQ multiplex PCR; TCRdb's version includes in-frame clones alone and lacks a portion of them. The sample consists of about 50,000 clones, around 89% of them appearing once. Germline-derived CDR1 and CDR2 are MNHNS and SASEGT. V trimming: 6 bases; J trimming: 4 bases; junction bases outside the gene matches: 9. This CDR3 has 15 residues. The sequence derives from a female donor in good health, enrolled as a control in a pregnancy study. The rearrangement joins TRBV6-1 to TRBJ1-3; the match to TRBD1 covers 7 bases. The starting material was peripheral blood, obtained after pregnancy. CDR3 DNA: TGTGCCAGCAGCGTAACAGGGGCAGGGGGAAACACCATATATTTT. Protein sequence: CASSVTGAGGNTIYF.